This T cell receptor (beta chain) was sequenced for a study of blood T cell repertoires in COVID-19. Turning to the study itself: COVID-19 samples, acute and convalescent, were from the United States, Italy and Spain.

The method was immunoSEQ multiplex PCR; TCRdb's version includes in-frame clones alone and lacks a portion of them. The repertoire holds 400,000 to 500,000 clones, with 70% to 90% as singletons. This CDR3 is 15 amino acids long. Germline V lookup: CDR1 MNHEY, CDR2 SMNVEV (reference sequence). V lost 7 bases, J lost 4 bases, and 10 bases stayed unmatched. Recruits, aged roughly 18 to 95 years, lived in 20 to 30 US areas. People in the exposed group encountered a COVID-19 case within 2 weeks before entering the study. The gene calls are TRBV27 and TRBJ2-1, with 7 positions matching TRBD1. Sequencing was done on a sample of PBMCs or T cells enriched from blood (not recorded which). This clonotype was obtained from a woman aged 18-29 years who had been exposed to COVID-19. CDR3 in amino acids: CASKKGGQNYNEQFF. CDR3 bases: TGTGCCAGCAAAAAAGGGGGACAGAATTACAATGAGCAGTTCTTC.